The 14 T cell receptor beta chains reported below all come from one sample, sequenced in a study of T-cell memory formation after mild COVID-19. TCRdb redid the calling of the 5' RACE reads with MiXCR, one entry per CDR3 protein. This table holds more than 250,000 distinct CDR3 sequences, over 15% found once. The specimen was PBMCs or a T cell subset sorted from them (not recorded which). The receptor source for this set is a man aged 18 to 35 who had mild COVID-19 (a few samples of this study predate the infection). Cell type and time point are not known.

The chain is built from TRBV29-1 and TRBJ2-3, with a weak D call TRBD1 (6 bases). Germline loops: CDR1 SQVTM, CDR2 ANQGSEA. V lost 3 bases and J 4 bases, leaving 20 bases between the germline ends. This CDR3 spans 16 amino acids. This CDR3 is CSVDLGHRDWPDTQYF. In DNA form, the CDR3 reads TGCAGCGTTGATCTGGGACACCGCGACTGGCCAGATACGCAGTATTTT.

This clonotype was observed at least ten times. The chain combines TRBV7-3 with TRBJ2-7; TRBD2 matches at 13 bases. This CDR3 region has 16 residues. Trimming removed 1 base from V and 2 bases from J; junction bases left unmatched: 2. CDR1 is SGHTA, CDR2 FQGTGA, per germline. The CDR3 sequence is CASSLRGLAGPYEQYV. The DNA of the CDR3 is TGTGCCAGCAGCTTAAGGGGACTAGCGGGGCCCTACGAGCAGTACGTC.

The chain is built from TRBV5-1 and TRBJ2-5; D is unclear. The V and J ends lost 4 bases and 5 bases respectively, with 18 bases between them. The germline V gene has CDR1 SGHRS and CDR2 YFSETQ. The CDR3 runs to 15 residues. CDR3 sequence (DNA): TGCGCCAGCAGCCTTACCTTCGGGCCCGGGGAGACCCAGTACTTC. This encodes CASSLTFGPGETQYF.

This clonotype has more than one count but fewer than ten. V gene TRBV6-2 or TRBV6-3 combines with J gene TRBJ1-6; D remains ambiguous. The CDR3 contains 12 residues. V lost 4 bases, J lost 8 bases, and 6 bases lay in between. Germline V gene sequence: CDR1 MNHEY, CDR2 SVGEGT. CDR3 amino acids: CASSWVDSPLHF. DNA for the CDR3: TGTGCCAGCAGTTGGGTTGATTCACCCCTCCACTTT.

This sequence joins TRBV12-3 or TRBV12-4 and TRBJ1-6; D is possibly TRBD1 (5 bases). V shed 2 bases and J shed 8 bases, with 10 bases lying between them. The CDR3 has 14 residues. The CDR3 DNA is TGTGCCAGCAGTTTACGGGGCAACGATTCACCCCTCCACTTT. Protein sequence: CASSLRGNDSPLHF.

This clonotype was recorded a few times. The genes are TRBV25-1 and TRBJ2-2; weak D call: TRBD1 (5 bases). The CDR3 runs 18 residues. Trimming stripped 1 base from V and 1 base from J, with 16 bases between. CDR1 is MGHDK, CDR2 SYGVNS, per germline. The CDR3 loop is CASSEWVLGRENTGELFF. The CDR3 DNA sequence: TGTGCCAGCAGTGAATGGGTTCTGGGCAGGGAGAACACCGGGGAGCTGTTTTTT.

The genes are TRBV4-1 and TRBJ1-5, with D tentatively TRBD1 (5 bases). V shed 8 bases and J shed 7 bases, with 21 bases lying between them. Per the germline V gene, CDR1 is MGHRA and CDR2 is YSYEKL. The CDR3 contains 15 residues. The CDR3 sequence: CASRLGPQGPQPQHF. DNA for the CDR3: TGCGCCAGCCGACTTGGACCTCAGGGCCCCCAGCCCCAGCATTTT.

This clonotype has only a few counts. The V gene is TRBV7-3, the J gene TRBJ2-5, with D perhaps matching TRBD1 (6 bases). Per the germline V gene, CDR1 is SGHTA and CDR2 is FQGTGA. V gave up 2 bases and J gave up 3 bases, with 7 bases separating them. The CDR3 is 13 residues long. CDR3 sequence reads: CASSLRDKETQYF. The DNA of the CDR3 is TGTGCCAGCAGCTTACGGGACAAAGAGACCCAGTACTTC.

There are a few counts of this clonotype. The chain links TRBV7-2 to TRBJ1-5; tentative D call: TRBD1 (6 bases). The CDR3 runs 14 residues. V was clipped by 6 bases and J by 6 bases, with 15 bases between them. Germline V gene data show CDR1 as SGHTA and CDR2 as FQGNSA. The CDR3 bases are TGTGCCAGCAGATACCCAGGGGTGGGTCAGCCCCAGCATTTT. Its protein product is CASRYPGVGQPQHF.

This clonotype occurred a few times. The chain combines TRBV4-1 with TRBJ2-3, with 10 positions matching TRBD1. The CDR3 sequence is 16 residues long. J was trimmed by 1 base and V by 4 bases; bases with no gene match: 5. Germline-derived CDR1 and CDR2 are MGHRA and YSYEKL. The CDR3 coding sequence is TGCGCCAGCAGCCGTATAGGGACAGGGGGCACAGATACGCAGTATTTT. Translation gives CASSRIGTGGTDTQYF.

The chain couples TRBV12-3 or TRBV12-4 to TRBJ1-4, with no clear D. CDR3 length: 14 residues. V gave up 8 bases and J gave up 5 bases, with 15 bases separating them. The CDR3: CASALSVYNEKLFF. The CDR3 DNA reads as TGTGCCAGCGCCTTATCGGTATACAATGAAAAACTGTTTTTT.

This clonotype occurred a few times. The J gene is TRBJ2-1, the V gene TRBV5-1; D is perhaps TRBD2 (5 bases). Germline CDR1 reads SGHRS; CDR2 reads YFSETQ. This CDR3 has 12 amino acids. V lost 5 bases and J 8 bases, leaving 11 bases between the germline ends. Here the CDR3 reads CASRGTRYEQFF. The CDR3 DNA reads TGCGCCAGCAGGGGAACTAGATATGAGCAGTTCTTC.

This clonotype has a count of ten or more. The rearrangement links TRBV5-1 to TRBJ2-7, with D perhaps TRBD1 (5 bases). V lost 0 bases and J lost 2, with 12 bases in between. This CDR3 is built from 15 residues. Germline V lookup: CDR1 SGHRS, CDR2 YFSETQ. The CDR3 DNA follows: TGCGCCAGCAGCTTGGCGGCAGGGTCGACCTACGAGCAGTACTTC. Translating it yields CASSLAAGSTYEQYF.

This clonotype was seen a few times. The chain employs TRBV5-5 and TRBJ1-1; D is unclear. Germline V gene lookup returns CDR1 SGHKS and CDR2 YYEKEE (reference sequence). The CDR3 has 12 amino acids. V was trimmed by 2 bases and J by 4 bases, leaving 6 bases between them. The CDR3 nucleotides are TGTGCCAGCAGCTTATATGTCACTGAAGCTTTCTTT. This translates into CASSLYVTEAFF. The variable domain in full, completed from reference TRBV5-5 and TRBJ1-1, reads DAGVTQSPTHLIKTRGQQVTLRCSPISGHKSVSWYQQVLGQGPQFIFQYYEKEERGRGNFPDRFSARQFPNYSSELNVNALLLGDSALYLCASSLYVTEAFFGQGTRLTVV.